This TCR beta chain was recorded in a study of human T cells and chemical hapten exposure. A single record per CDR3 protein comes from TCRdb applying MiXCR to the RACE reads. The table has 350,000 or so distinct CDR3 sequences, under 9% seen once. As to time point: patch test 1, 2 weeks after DPC sensitization. Stated treatment: therapeutic diphenylcyclopropenone sensitization with weekly scalp DPC. CDR1 and CDR2 (germline): DFQATT, SNEGSKA (reference sequence). V dropped 4 bases and J dropped 2; count of bases not matched to a gene: 6. The CDR3 sequence is 14 residues long. The chain employs TRBV20-1 and TRBJ2-7, with 9 bases identical to TRBD1. The receptor comes from a woman younger than 30 with alopecia areata. Some clones in this sample may be carry-over from other donors' samples. The starting material was whole blood, obtained in connection with sensitization to the hapten diphenylcyclopropenone (DPC). Here the CDR3 reads CSATWGDRAYEQYF. The CDR3 DNA is TGCAGTGCTACTTGGGGGGACAGGGCCTACGAGCAGTACTTC.